A single T cell receptor (beta chain) is shown here with its context. Via MiXCR, TCRdb re-called the 5' RACE reads, giving one row per CDR3 protein. This sample has some 500,000 distinct CDR3 sequences, with 13% to 15% found just once. Trimming removed 3 bases at V and 7 bases at J, with 7 bases between. CDR3 length: 12 amino acids. Germline values: CDR1 MDHEN, CDR2 SYDVKM. The data belong to a study of identical twins. These same records also appear under a second study, on yellow fever vaccine responses in identical twins.

Sequencing input: CD4+ T cells sorted from blood. The clonotype comes from a woman aged 18-29 years in good health. The chain couples TRBV28 to TRBJ1-5; D gene ambiguous. The CDR3 sequence is CASSFDDQPQHF. The CDR3 DNA sequence: TGTGCCAGCAGTTTTGACGACCAGCCCCAGCATTTT.